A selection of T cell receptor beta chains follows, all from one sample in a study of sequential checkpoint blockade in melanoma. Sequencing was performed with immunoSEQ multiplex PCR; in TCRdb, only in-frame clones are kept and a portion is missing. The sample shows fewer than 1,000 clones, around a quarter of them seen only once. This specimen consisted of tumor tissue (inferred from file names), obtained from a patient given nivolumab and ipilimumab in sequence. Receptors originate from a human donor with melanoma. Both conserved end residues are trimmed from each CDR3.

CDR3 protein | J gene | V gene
ASSIRDGIYQPQH | TRBJ1-5 | TRBV19
ASSLVPVVRGETQY | TRBJ2-5 | TRBV5-1
ASSSFDSPYGYT | TRBJ1-2 | TRBV28
ASTERSLINTEAF | TRBJ1-1 | TRBV6-8
ASSLSRQGGTPGNQPQH | TRBJ1-5 | TRBV28
SVAPPGQGRRNTEAF | TRBJ1-1 | TRBV29-1
ASGLAGVPDTQY | TRBJ2-3 | TRBV27
ASSGIDRAGYT | TRBJ1-2 | TRBV18
ASSPGLGYNEQF | TRBJ2-1 | TRBV6-8
ASSSRLAGGPLASYEQY | TRBJ2-7 | TRBV5-1
ASSFLAGGIYEQF | TRBJ2-1 | TRBV6-8
ASKRGAGTEAF | TRBJ1-1 | TRBV12-5
ASSFRTEAYEQY | TRBJ2-7 | TRBV28
ASRSPGFTYEQY | TRBJ2-7 | TRBV28
ASSLSHPSIILAADLYEQY | TRBJ2-7 | TRBV28
ASSVSGDYNEQF | TRBJ2-1 | TRBV6-8
ASSFKTAGTAKNTEAF | TRBJ1-1 | TRBV11-3
ASSLGGGYYNEQF | TRBJ2-1 | TRBV11-3
ASSFSALTEAF | TRBJ1-1 | TRBV7-2
ASSMALLNQPQH | TRBJ1-5 | TRBV19
ASSQDRGTEAF | TRBJ1-1 | TRBV4-1
ASALTGPDTQY | TRBJ2-3 | TRBV18
ASRRDYQTGELF | TRBJ2-2 | TRBV19
ASSHRTGDNYGYT | TRBJ1-2 | TRBV18
ASSSRPGEQY | TRBJ2-7 | TRBV27
ASSYSWGGVAF | TRBJ1-1 | TRBV6-8
ASSITATYEQY | TRBJ2-7 | TRBV19
AISESQDLNTEAF | TRBJ1-1 | TRBV10-3
ASSSIVGGSPQH | TRBJ1-5 | TRBV28
ASRSDSNYGYT | TRBJ1-2 | TRBV28
ASSYKGVGITDTQY | TRBJ2-3 | TRBV6-8